This is a list of T cell receptor beta chains from one sample in a study of blood T cell repertoires in COVID-19. TCRdb keeps only in-frame clones here, not all; method: immunoSEQ multiplex PCR. The table lists around 220,000 clones, 70% to 90% of them singletons, with around 2.2% in the top ten. The material sequenced was peripheral blood. These receptors were obtained from a woman aged 35 to 49 who had recovered from COVID-19. The CDR3 runs from the conserved cysteine through the conserved F or W. A D gene is named only where the DNA matches it firmly. The size of a clone is reported for some rows only, either as once, few or many, or as a class for expanded clones.

TRBJ1-2,.,TRBV5-4,.,CASSLGQGNYGYTF,TGTGCCAGCAGCTTGGGGCAGGGAAACTATGGCTACACCTTC
TRBJ2-3,.,TRBV18,.,CASSRGTGNTDTQYF,TGTGCCAGCTCGCGCGGAACAGGGAACACAGATACGCAGTATTTT
TRBJ2-2,.,TRBV7-6,.,CASSLGLQEITAGELFF,TGTGCCAGCAGCTTAGGCCTACAGGAGATTACAGCCGGGGAGCTGTTTTTT
TRBJ2-3,.,TRBV5-8,TRBD2,CASSLREVLADTQYF,TGTGCCAGCAGCTTACGGGAGGTATTGGCAGATACGCAGTATTTT
TRBJ1-5,once,TRBV6-5,.,CATEPGNQPQHF,TGTGCCACCGAACCAGGCAATCAGCCCCAGCATTTT
TRBJ1-5,.,TRBV5-6,.,CASSSRRPWGNQPQHF,TGTGCCAGCAGCTCCAGGCGCCCCTGGGGCAATCAGCCCCAGCATTTT
TRBJ2-3,.,TRBV7-2,TRBD1,CASSLTGGADTQYF,TGTGCCAGCAGCTTGACAGGGGGCGCAGATACGCAGTATTTT
TRBJ1-5,.,TRBV2,TRBD1,CASSETEVGQGVRPQHF,TGTGCCAGCAGTGAAACGGAGGTTGGACAGGGCGTAAGGCCCCAGCATTTT
TRBJ2-7,.,TRBV6-6,.,CASSYLYEQYF,TGTGCCAGCAGTTACCTCTACGAGCAGTACTTC
TRBJ2-2,.,TRBV18,TRBD1,CASSPYMTGPNTGELFF,TGTGCCAGCTCACCTTACATGACAGGGCCGAACACCGGGGAGCTGTTTTTT
TRBJ1-1,.,TRBV5-1,TRBD1,CASSPGQGARGNTEAFF,TGCGCCAGCAGCCCAGGACAGGGGGCACGGGGGAACACTGAAGCTTTCTTT
TRBJ2-3,.,TRBV6-2/TRBV6-3,TRBD2,CASSSPAGVSTDTQYF,TGTGCCAGCAGTTCCCCGGCGGGAGTTAGCACAGATACGCAGTATTTT
TRBJ1-2,.,TRBV29-1,TRBD1,CSVDRGLGGYTF,TGCAGCGTAGACAGGGGGCTTGGGGGCTACACCTTC
TRBJ1-2,.,TRBV15,TRBD1,CATSRDLFGTEYGYTF,TGTGCCACCAGCAGAGATCTTTTCGGGACAGAATATGGCTACACCTTC
TRBJ2-6,once,TRBV6-1,.,CASSEPLNRAGANVLTF,TGTGCCAGCAGTGAACCCCTGAACAGGGCTGGGGCCAACGTCCTGACTTTC
TRBJ2-2,once,TRBV7-9,.,CASRVDRANTGELFF,TGTGCCAGCAGGGTGGACAGAGCGAACACCGGGGAGCTGTTTTTT
TRBJ1-4,.,TRBV5-1,.,CASSWRPATNEKLFF,TGCGCCAGCAGCTGGAGACCCGCAACTAATGAAAAACTGTTTTTT
TRBJ2-7,.,TRBV2,TRBD2,CASSETSGGTRDRRSSYEQYF,TGTGCCAGCAGTGAGACTAGCGGGGGCACACGAGACAGGCGTAGCTCCTACGAGCAGTACTTC
TRBJ2-5,.,TRBV5-1,.,CASSWGDSQETQYF,TGCGCCAGCAGTTGGGGGGACAGCCAAGAGACCCAGTACTTC
TRBJ2-3,.,TRBV27,.,CASRQSGTDTQYF,TGTGCCAGCAGACAGTCCGGAACAGATACGCAGTATTTT
TRBJ2-7,.,TRBV19,TRBD1,CASSIDTGTGSEQYF,TGTGCCAGTAGTATAGACACCGGGACAGGGAGCGAGCAGTACTTC
TRBJ2-7,.,TRBV29-1,TRBD1,CSVGQAYEQYF,TGCAGCGTGGGACAGGCCTACGAGCAGTACTTC
TRBJ1-6,.,TRBV5-5,TRBD1,CASNRTGGPPLHF,TGTGCCAGCAATAGGACAGGAGGGCCACCCCTCCACTTT
TRBJ2-5,.,TRBV5-4,TRBD2,CASSAGTSGGKVETQYF,TGTGCCAGCAGCGCCGGGACTAGCGGGGGGAAAGTAGAGACCCAGTACTTC
TRBJ2-1,.,TRBV9,TRBD2,CASSASGSIDEQFF,TGTGCCAGCAGCGCTAGCGGGAGTATAGATGAGCAGTTCTTC
TRBJ1-2,once,TRBV2,TRBD1,CASSEVGTVYGYTF,TGTGCCAGCAGTGAAGTAGGGACAGTGTATGGCTACACCTTC
TRBJ2-5,.,TRBV5-4,TRBD1,CASSTDRGPQETQYF,TGTGCCAGCAGCACGGACAGGGGGCCCCAAGAGACCCAGTACTTC